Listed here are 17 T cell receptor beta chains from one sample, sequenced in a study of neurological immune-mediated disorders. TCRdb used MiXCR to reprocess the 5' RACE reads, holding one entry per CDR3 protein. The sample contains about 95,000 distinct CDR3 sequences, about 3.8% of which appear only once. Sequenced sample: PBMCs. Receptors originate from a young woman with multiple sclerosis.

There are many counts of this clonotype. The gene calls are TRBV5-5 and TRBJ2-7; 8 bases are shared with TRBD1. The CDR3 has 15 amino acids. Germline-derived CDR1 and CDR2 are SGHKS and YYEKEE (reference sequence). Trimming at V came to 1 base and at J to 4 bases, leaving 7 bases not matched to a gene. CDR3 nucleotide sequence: TGTGCCAGCAGCTTGCTAGGGACAGGACCTTACGAGCAGTACTTC. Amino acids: CASSLLGTGPYEQYF.

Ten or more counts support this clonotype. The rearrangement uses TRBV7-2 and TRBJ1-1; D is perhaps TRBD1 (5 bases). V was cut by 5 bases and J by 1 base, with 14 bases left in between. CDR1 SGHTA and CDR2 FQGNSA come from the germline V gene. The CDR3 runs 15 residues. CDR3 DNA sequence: TGTGCCAGCAGCCAACGGGCAGGGCCGAACACTGAAGCTTTCTTT. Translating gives CASSQRAGPNTEAFF.

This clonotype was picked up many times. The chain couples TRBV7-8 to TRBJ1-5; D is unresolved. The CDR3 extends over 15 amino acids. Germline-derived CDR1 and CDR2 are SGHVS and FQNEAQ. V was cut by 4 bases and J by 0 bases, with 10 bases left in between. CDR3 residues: CASSSYRYSNQPQHF. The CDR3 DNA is TGTGCCAGCAGCTCCTATCGCTATAGCAATCAGCCCCAGCATTTT.

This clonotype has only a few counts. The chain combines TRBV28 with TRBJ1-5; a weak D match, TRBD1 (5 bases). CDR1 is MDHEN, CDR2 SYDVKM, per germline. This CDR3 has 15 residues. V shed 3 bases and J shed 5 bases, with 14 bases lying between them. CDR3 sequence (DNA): TGTGCCAGCAGTTTTAGGCAGGGAGGTTATCAGCCCCAGCATTTT. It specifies CASSFRQGGYQPQHF.

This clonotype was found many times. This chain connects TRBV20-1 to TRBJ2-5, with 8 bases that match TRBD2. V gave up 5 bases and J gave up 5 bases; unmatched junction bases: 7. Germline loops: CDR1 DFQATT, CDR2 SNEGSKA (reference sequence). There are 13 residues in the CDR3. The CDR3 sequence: CSAQSGSGETQYF. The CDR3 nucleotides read TGCAGTGCTCAGAGCGGGAGTGGTGAGACCCAGTACTTC.

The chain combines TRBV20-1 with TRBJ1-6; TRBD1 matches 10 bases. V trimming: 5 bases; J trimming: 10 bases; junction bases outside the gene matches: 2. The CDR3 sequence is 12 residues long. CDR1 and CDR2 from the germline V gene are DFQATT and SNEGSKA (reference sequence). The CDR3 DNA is TGCAGTGCTGGGGGACAGGGGTCACCCCTCCACTTT. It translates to CSAGGQGSPLHF.

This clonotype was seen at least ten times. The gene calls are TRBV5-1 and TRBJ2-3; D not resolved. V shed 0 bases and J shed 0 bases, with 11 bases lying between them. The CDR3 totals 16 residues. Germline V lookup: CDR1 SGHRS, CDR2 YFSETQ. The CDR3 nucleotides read TGCGCCAGCAGCTTGGTTGGCAGCTACAGCACAGATACGCAGTATTTT. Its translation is CASSLVGSYSTDTQYF.

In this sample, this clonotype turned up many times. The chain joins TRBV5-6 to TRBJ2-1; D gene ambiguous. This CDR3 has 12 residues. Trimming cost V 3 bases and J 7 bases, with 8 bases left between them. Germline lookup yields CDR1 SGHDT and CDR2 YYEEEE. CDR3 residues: CASSWKGNEQFF. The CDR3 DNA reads TGTGCCAGCAGCTGGAAGGGAAATGAGCAGTTCTTC.

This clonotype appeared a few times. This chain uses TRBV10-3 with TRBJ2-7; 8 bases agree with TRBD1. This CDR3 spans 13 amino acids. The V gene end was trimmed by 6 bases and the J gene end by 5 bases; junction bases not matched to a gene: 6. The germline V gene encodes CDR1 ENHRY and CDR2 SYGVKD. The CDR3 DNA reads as TGTGCCATCAGAAGAGGGACAGGTAACGAGCAGTACTTC. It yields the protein CAIRRGTGNEQYF.

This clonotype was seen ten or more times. CDR3 amino acids: CRVEIDEKLFF. CDR3 nucleotide sequence: TGCAGGGTCGAGATAGACGAAAAACTGTTTTTT. The gene calls are TRBV20-1 and TRBJ1-4; no firm D call. The CDR3 sequence is 11 residues long. CDR1 DFQATT and CDR2 SNEGSKA come from the germline V gene (reference sequence).

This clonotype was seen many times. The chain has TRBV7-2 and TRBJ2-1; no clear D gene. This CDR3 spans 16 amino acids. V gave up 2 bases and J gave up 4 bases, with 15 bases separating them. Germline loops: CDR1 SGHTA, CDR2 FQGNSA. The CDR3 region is CASSLSSGSVYNEQFF. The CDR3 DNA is TGTGCCAGCAGCTTATCCTCGGGTTCCGTGTACAATGAGCAGTTCTTC.

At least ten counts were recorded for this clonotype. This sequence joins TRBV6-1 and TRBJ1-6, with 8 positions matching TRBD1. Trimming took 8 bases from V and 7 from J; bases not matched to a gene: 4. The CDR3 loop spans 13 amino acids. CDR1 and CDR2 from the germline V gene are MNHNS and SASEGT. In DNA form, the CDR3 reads TGTGCCAGCCTCCGGGACAGGAATTCACCCCTCCACTTT. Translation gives CASLRDRNSPLHF.

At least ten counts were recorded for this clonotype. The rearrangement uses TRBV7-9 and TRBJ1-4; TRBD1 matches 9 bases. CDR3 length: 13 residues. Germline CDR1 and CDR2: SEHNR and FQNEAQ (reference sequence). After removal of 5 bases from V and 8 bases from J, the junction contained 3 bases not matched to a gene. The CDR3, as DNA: TGTGCCAGCAGCGAACAGGGGGCCGAAAAACTGTTTTTT. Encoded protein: CASSEQGAEKLFF.

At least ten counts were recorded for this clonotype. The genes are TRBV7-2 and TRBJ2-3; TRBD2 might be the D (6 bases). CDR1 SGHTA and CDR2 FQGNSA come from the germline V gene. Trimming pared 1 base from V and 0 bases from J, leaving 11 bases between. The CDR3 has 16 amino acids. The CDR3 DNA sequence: TGTGCCAGCAGCTTAGAGGGCGGGGCCAGCACAGATACGCAGTATTTT. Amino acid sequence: CASSLEGGASTDTQYF.

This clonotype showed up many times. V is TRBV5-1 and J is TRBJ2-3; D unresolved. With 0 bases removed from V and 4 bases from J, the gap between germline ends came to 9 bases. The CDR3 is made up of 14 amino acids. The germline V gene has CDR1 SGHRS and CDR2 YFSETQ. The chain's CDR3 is CASSLAVSPDTQYF. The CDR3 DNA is TGCGCCAGCAGCTTGGCGGTATCCCCAGATACGCAGTATTTT.

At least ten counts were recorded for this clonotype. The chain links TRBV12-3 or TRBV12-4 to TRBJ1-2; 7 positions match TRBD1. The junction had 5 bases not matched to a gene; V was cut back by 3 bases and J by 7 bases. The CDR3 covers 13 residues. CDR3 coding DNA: TGTGCCAGCAGTTTGGAGGGGGCTCGTGGCTACACCTTC. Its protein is CASSLEGARGYTF.

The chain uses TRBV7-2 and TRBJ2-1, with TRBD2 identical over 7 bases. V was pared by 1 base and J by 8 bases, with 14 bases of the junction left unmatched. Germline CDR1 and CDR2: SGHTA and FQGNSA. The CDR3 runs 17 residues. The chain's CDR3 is CASSLDPPGRARYEQFF. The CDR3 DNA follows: TGTGCCAGCAGCTTAGATCCCCCGGGGAGGGCCAGGTATGAGCAGTTCTTC.